Listed below are T cell receptor beta chains from one sample, sequenced in a study of cytomegalovirus exposure and HLA in healthy donors. The protocol was immunoSEQ multiplex PCR, while the TCRdb copy is restricted to in-frame clones and leaves out a portion. The sample records about 100,000 clones, roughly 70% being singletons. The sample consisted of PBMCs. The receptors come from a man aged 35 to 55 in good health and CMV-seropositive. Each CDR3 is given without its conserved first and last residue. Each record gives: V gene, J gene, CDR3 protein.

V: TRBV7-9; J: TRBJ1-1; CDR3: ASSWGQLNTEAF
V: TRBV11-2; J: TRBJ2-3; CDR3: ASSLRVGRADTQY
V: TRBV4-3; J: TRBJ1-2; CDR3: ASSQDLTGYAGYT
V: TRBV30; J: TRBJ1-2; CDR3: AWNRRTGNGYT
V: TRBV25-1; J: TRBJ1-1; CDR3: ASIRGGQDGMGAEAF
V: TRBV11-1; J: TRBJ2-1; CDR3: ASRSSGSSYNEQF
V: TRBV27; J: TRBJ2-3; CDR3: ASSPIAGVIGTDTQY
V: TRBV11-2; J: TRBJ1-2; CDR3: ASSYGQALSGYT
V: TRBV7-9; J: TRBJ2-2; CDR3: ASSLLPQAGELF
V: TRBV5-4; J: TRBJ1-2; CDR3: ASSPGTDRGTLYGYT
V: TRBV29-1; J: TRBJ2-7; CDR3: SAQPQGYEQY
V: TRBV29-1; J: TRBJ1-1; CDR3: SVCLGTVNEAF
V: TRBV5-6; J: TRBJ1-2; CDR3: ASSLVAQASGYT
V: TRBV6-5; J: TRBJ1-1; CDR3: ASSYSLNTEAF
V: TRBV10-3; J: TRBJ1-5; CDR3: AISESGGDNQPQH
V: TRBV13; J: TRBJ2-3; CDR3: ASSSLYDSVSTDTQY
V: TRBV7-9; J: TRBJ2-5; CDR3: ASSFAGTSGETQY
V: TRBV19; J: TRBJ2-2; CDR3: ASNSQGTGELF
V: TRBV5-1; J: TRBJ1-1; CDR3: ASSLAGTAEAF
V: TRBV9; J: TRBJ2-1; CDR3: ASSVYEVNEQF
V: TRBV12-2; J: TRBJ2-7; CDR3: ASRTDSTSYEQY
V: TRBV6-1; J: TRBJ1-5; CDR3: ASSLRTGGNQPQH